This T cell receptor (beta chain) was captured by sequencing in a study of cytomegalovirus exposure and HLA in healthy donors. The germline V gene has CDR1 SEHNR and CDR2 FQNEAQ (reference sequence). V was trimmed by 1 base and J by 6 bases, leaving 13 bases between them. The CDR3 totals 15 residues. 13 Jbeta primers and 60 Vbeta primers were used for the PCR. Profiled with immunoSEQ multiplex PCR; TCRdb holds only in-frame clones, not every one. Its clone listing holds about 200,000 clones. Input material: PBMCs. This receptor was taken from a girl aged 2-10 years in good health and CMV-seropositive. This chain connects TRBV7-9 to TRBJ1-5; D uncertain. CDR3: CASSLDQEESQPQHF. The DNA of the CDR3 is TGTGCCAGCAGCTTAGACCAGGAAGAGAGTCAGCCCCAGCATTTT.